The 25 T cell receptor beta chains below come from one sample, sequenced in a study of cytomegalovirus exposure and HLA in healthy donors. 13 Jbeta primers and 60 Vbeta primers were used for the PCR. Assay used: immunoSEQ multiplex PCR; TCRdb lists only in-frame clones, some missing. The sample yields around 140,000 clones, 77% seen once. The sequencing sample was made of PBMCs. These receptors were collected from a woman aged 35 to 49 in good health and CMV-seronegative.

This clone occurred a few times. The chain has TRBV19 and TRBJ1-5, with 12 bases lining up with TRBD1. The CDR3 runs 15 residues. Trimming removed 3 bases from V and 5 bases from J; junction bases left unmatched: 2. Per germline, CDR1 LNHDA and CDR2 SQIVND (reference sequence). The chain's CDR3 is CASSIRDRGHQPQHF. The CDR3, as DNA: TGTGCCAGTAGTATCCGGGACAGGGGGCATCAGCCCCAGCATTTT.

J is TRBJ2-5 and V is TRBV11-3, with 7 nucleotides matching TRBD1. V was clipped by 4 bases and J by 5 bases; unmatched bases: 7. CDR1 and CDR2 from the germline V gene are SGHNT and YENEEA. This CDR3 region has 14 residues. The CDR3 loop reads CASSYKGAMETQYF. The CDR3 region has the DNA TGTGCCAGCAGCTATAAGGGGGCTATGGAGACCCAGTACTTC.

This clone was counted many times. The rearrangement uses TRBV5-1 and TRBJ2-1; tentatively, D is TRBD1 (5 bases). This CDR3 has 15 amino acids. Looked up from germline, CDR1 is SGHRS and CDR2 is YFSETQ. V lost 2 bases and J lost 5, with 14 bases in between. In nucleotides, the CDR3 is TGCGCCAGCAGCTTCGACAGACCTAGGGACAATGAGCAGTTCTTC. This translates into CASSFDRPRDNEQFF.

J is TRBJ2-2 and V is TRBV29-1; 8 positions match TRBD2. Germline V gene lookup returns CDR1 SQVTM and CDR2 ANQGSEA. Trimming at V came to 7 bases and at J to 2 bases, leaving 12 bases not matched to a gene. This CDR3 contains 16 residues. CDR3 in DNA: TGCAGCGCTGGGTACGTCGCGGGGGGAAACACCGGGGAGCTGTTTTTT. As protein: CSAGYVAGGNTGELFF.

The chain employs TRBV27 and TRBJ1-1; D remains ambiguous. CDR3 length: 12 amino acids. The germline V and J ends were trimmed by 4 bases and 6 bases, with 9 bases remaining between them. The germline gives CDR1 MNHEY, CDR2 SMNVEV (reference sequence). This CDR3 reads CASSSRSAEAFF. The CDR3 DNA reads as TGTGCCAGCAGTTCGCGCTCTGCTGAAGCTTTCTTT.

V is TRBV12-5 and J is TRBJ2-7; no clear D gene. Per the germline V gene, CDR1 is LGHNT and CDR2 is FRNRAP. This CDR3 spans 14 amino acids. Trimming pared 0 bases from V and 7 bases from J, leaving 13 bases between. This chain's CDR3 is CASGLVRGHLEQYF. The CDR3 DNA sequence: TGTGCTAGTGGTTTGGTACGAGGTCACCTGGAGCAGTACTTC.

The rearrangement links TRBV6-5 to TRBJ2-7; 10 nucleotides match TRBD1. The CDR3 is 13 residues long. Trimming cost V 5 bases and J 3 bases; bases outside gene matches: 1. The germline V gene has CDR1 MNHEY and CDR2 SVGAGI. This CDR3 reads CASSRDRGYEQYF. In nucleotides, the CDR3 is TGTGCCAGCAGTCGGGACAGGGGCTACGAGCAGTACTTC.

The V call is TRBV7-3, the J call TRBJ2-7; 9 bases match TRBD1. V lost 4 bases, J lost 3 bases, and 4 bases stayed unmatched. The CDR3 has 14 residues. CDR1 and CDR2 (germline): SGHTA, FQGTGA. The CDR3 region is CASSSTGQGYEQYF. The DNA of the CDR3 is TGTGCCAGCAGCTCCACGGGACAGGGCTACGAGCAGTACTTC. Looking up the rest from reference TRBV7-3 and TRBJ2-7 gives the full variable domain: GAGVSQTPSNKVTEKGKYVELRCDPISGHTALYWYRQSLGQGPEFLIYFQGTGAADDSGLPNDRFFAVRPEGSVSTLKIQRTERGDSAVYLCASSSTGQGYEQYFGPGTRLTVT.

This chain uses TRBV6-6 with TRBJ1-5; D unclear. Germline CDR1 reads MNHNY; CDR2 reads SVGAGI (reference sequence). The CDR3 spans 15 residues. V was clipped by 0 bases and J by 7 bases, with 13 bases between them. In DNA, the CDR3 is TGTGCCAGCAGTTACTCGAGTACTAAGACGCAGCCCCAGCATTTT. It codes for CASSYSSTKTQPQHF.

This chain joins TRBV15 and TRBJ1-1; TRBD1 is a possible D gene (6 bases). Germline CDR1 reads LNHNV; CDR2 reads YYDKDF (reference sequence). The ends were cut back, 6 bases at V and 0 bases at J, with 23 bases in the middle. The CDR3 is 18 residues long. The CDR3 nucleotides read TGTGCCACCAGAAGGTCTGAACAGGGCTGGATAATGAACACTGAAGCTTTCTTT. It yields the protein CATRRSEQGWIMNTEAFF.

The CDR3 loop reads CASSISGVGNTIYF. DNA of the CDR3: TGTGCCAGTAGTATATCCGGGGTTGGAAACACCATATATTTT. The V call is TRBV19, the J call TRBJ1-3, with no clear D. V lost 2 bases and J lost 3, with 8 bases in between. This CDR3 region has 14 residues. Germline CDR1 is LNHDA and CDR2 is SQIVND (reference sequence).

Note on this clone: The junction and the germline gene differ at one end; a read error may be behind it. This chain connects TRBV5-1 to TRBJ2-7, with 7 bases aligning to TRBD1. Germline assignment: CDR1 SGHRS and CDR2 YFSETQ. This CDR3 is 16 amino acids long. CDR3 sequence reads: CASSLDRGFTPYEQCF. CDR3 in DNA: TGCGCCAGCAGCTTGGACAGGGGCTTTACACCCTACGAGCAGTGCTTC. Supplemented by reference TRBV5-1 and TRBJ2-7, the full variable domain reads KAGVTQTPRYLIKTRGQQVTLSCSPISGHRSVSWYQQTPGQGLQFLFEYFSETQRNKGNFPGRFSGRQFSNSRSEMNVSTLELGDSALYLCASSLDRGFTPYEQCFGPGTRLTVT.

V is TRBV9 and J is TRBJ2-4; 7 nucleotides align to TRBD1. The germline CDR1 and CDR2 sequences are SGDLS and YYNGEE. This CDR3 has 16 amino acids. Trimming at V came to 5 bases and at J to 0 bases, leaving 8 bases not matched to a gene. The CDR3 DNA follows: TGTGCCAGCAGTGCGAGGGGGCCCCTAGCCAAAAACATTCAGTACTTC. It translates to CASSARGPLAKNIQYF.

CDR3 loop: CASSRQYQETQYF. CDR3 sequence (DNA): TGTGCCAGCTCACGACAGTACCAAGAGACCCAGTACTTC. The genes are TRBV18 and TRBJ2-5; D possibly corresponds to TRBD1 (5 bases). Germline V CDR1 and CDR2: KGHSH, LQKENI. Trimming removed 4 bases from V and 0 bases from J, with 6 bases in between. There are 13 residues in the CDR3.

This clone appeared a single time. One end of the junction is discordant with germline, which a read error may explain. The V gene is TRBV7-9, the J gene TRBJ2-7; D may be TRBD1 (6 bases). The CDR3 has 15 amino acids. From germline, CDR1 is SEHNR and CDR2 FQNEAQ (reference sequence). The CDR3 reads CSSSLEGESWYEQYF. In nucleotides, the CDR3 is TGTTCCAGCAGCTTAGAGGGGGAGAGCTGGTACGAGCAGTACTTC.

The chain combines TRBV4-1 with TRBJ1-5; D unresolved. Trimming cost V 0 bases and J 0 bases, with 12 bases left between them. Germline values: CDR1 MGHRA, CDR2 YSYEKL. The CDR3 is 17 residues long. The CDR3 spells CASSQEVRANSNQPQHF. As DNA, the CDR3 is TGCGCCAGCAGCCAAGAGGTTCGTGCGAATAGCAATCAGCCCCAGCATTTT.

This clone was counted once. This rearrangement joins TRBV6-1 to TRBJ1-1, with D perhaps TRBD1 (5 bases). This CDR3 comprises 15 residues. The germline V gene has CDR1 MNHNS and CDR2 SASEGT. V was clipped by 7 bases and J by 5 bases, with 20 bases between them. CDR3 protein: CASTPPGGGYTEAFF. The CDR3 DNA is TGTGCCAGCACCCCCCCCGGGGGTGGGTATACTGAAGCTTTCTTT.

The chain recombines TRBV27 with TRBJ1-2; 10 positions match TRBD1. After removal of 6 bases from V and 8 bases from J, the junction contained 3 bases not matched to a gene. Germline V gene data show CDR1 as MNHEY and CDR2 as SMNVEV (reference sequence). The CDR3 length is 12 residues. For the CDR3, the DNA is TGTGCCAGCAGGACAGGGGGCAGCGGCTACACCTTC. Encoded protein: CASRTGGSGYTF.

The CDR3 protein is CASSYGPYEQYF. The CDR3 coding sequence is TGTGCCAGCAGTTACGGCCCCTACGAGCAGTACTTC. V gene TRBV6-5 combines with J gene TRBJ2-7; D is uncertain. The germline CDR1 and CDR2 sequences are MNHEY and SVGAGI. The V end lost 2 bases, the J end lost 2 bases, and 4 bases lay between the germline ends. The length of the CDR3 is 12 residues.

The table lists this clone with a count of one. The rearrangement uses TRBV10-1 and TRBJ2-7; D call uncertain. The CDR3 contains 14 residues. Trimming took 4 bases from V and 6 from J, leaving 16 bases between them. The germline V gene encodes CDR1 WNHNN and CDR2 SYGVQD (reference sequence). In DNA form, the CDR3 reads TGCGCCAGCAGTGGAACTCCTAGTCTGGGCGAGCAGTACTTC. Translated, it gives CASSGTPSLGEQYF.

V and J are TRBV28 and TRBJ1-2, with 8 bases fitting TRBD1. The CDR3 spans 15 residues. The trim removed 2 bases at V and 4 bases at J, leaving 6 bases unmatched. Germline CDR1 MDHEN, CDR2 SYDVKM. Here the CDR3 reads CASSLEDRDLYGYTF. The DNA of the CDR3 is TGTGCCAGCAGTTTAGAGGACAGGGATCTCTATGGCTACACCTTC.

This clone was observed a few times. The gene calls are TRBV7-3 and TRBJ1-1; possibly TRBD1 for D (5 bases). With 5 bases removed from V and 2 bases from J, the gap between germline ends came to 12 bases. Germline V gene data show CDR1 as SGHTA and CDR2 as FQGTGA. The CDR3 is made up of 14 amino acids. The DNA for the CDR3 is TGTGCCAGCAGCCTCCTGGGGGGAAACACTGAAGCTTTCTTT. Residues: CASSLLGGNTEAFF.

The chain is built from TRBV7-9 and TRBJ2-4; the D gene is possibly TRBD2 (6 bases). The germline V and J ends were trimmed by 6 bases and 0 bases, with 12 bases remaining between them. CDR3 length equals 15 residues. From germline, CDR1 is SEHNR and CDR2 FQNEAQ (reference sequence). The CDR3 reads CASRPSGEAKNIQYF. As DNA, the CDR3 is TGTGCCAGCAGACCGTCGGGAGAAGCCAAAAACATTCAGTACTTC.

There are a few counts of this clone. This rearrangement joins TRBV18 to TRBJ2-2; D gene ambiguous. V lost 4 bases and J 6 bases, leaving 15 bases between the germline ends. Germline assignment: CDR1 KGHSH and CDR2 LQKENI. CDR3 size: 15 residues. CDR3 DNA: TGTGCCAGCTCACGTTCAGACTCTGGCGCCGGGGAGCTGTTTTTT. This gives the protein CASSRSDSGAGELFF. The variable domain in full, with the rest retrieved from reference TRBV18 and TRBJ2-2, is NAGVMQNPRHLVRRRGQEARLRCSPMKGHSHVYWYRQLPEEGLKFMVYLQKENIIDESGMPKERFSAEFPKEGPSILRIQQVVRGDSAAYFCASSRSDSGAGELFFGEGSRLTVL.

The chain couples TRBV29-1 to TRBJ1-1, with 12 positions matching TRBD1. J gave up 5 bases and V 6 bases, and 10 bases lay outside the gene matches. The CDR3 is 15 residues long. Germline CDR1 and CDR2: SQVTM and ANQGSEA. CDR3 residues: CSVLMGTGGETEAFF. The CDR3 coding sequence is TGCAGCGTCTTGATGGGGACAGGGGGCGAGACTGAAGCTTTCTTT. The full variable domain, in which reference TRBV29-1 and TRBJ1-1 provide the parts outside the CDR3, is SAVISQKPSRDICQRGTSLTIQCQVDSQVTMMFWYRQQPGQSLTLIATANQGSEATYESGFVIDKFPISRPNLTFSTLTVSNMSPEDSSIYLCSVLMGTGGETEAFFGQGTRLTVV.